The present T cell receptor beta chain was sequenced within a study of blood T cell repertoires in COVID-19 (dated by TCRdb to about 2020). Regarding the research as a whole: The collaborator samples originated in the United States, Italy and Spain and spanned the acute and convalescent phases of COVID-19. The repertoires were released in a freely available public database meant as a resource for research on the immune response to SARS-CoV-2. The samples were drawn from two sources: the first 160 participants of the ongoing ImmuneRACE study, and over 1,000 subjects contributed by 6 global collaborators. Nearly every sample came with metadata listing a de-identified subject ID, COVID-19 status, age in years and sex. The prospective study material was composed of cDNA or gDNA derived from T cells, B-cell-depleted T cells, or PBMCs. HLA class I and class II types, where available, came from metadata supplied by the sample provider rather than from assay-based typing. The dataset comprised deeply sampled blood TCRbeta repertoires from subjects exposed to, actively infected with, or recovered from COVID-19.

This clone appeared many times. Its antigen has not been determined. No much larger clone exists at a distance of one base, and base qualities are not known. Here is what the overall study found, with its caveats: The quantity of clinical and demographic metadata differed by source and by participant and was supplied without curation.

Counted from cysteine to phenylalanine, this CDR3 has 15 amino acids. The sequence is cut down to CDR3 DNA, 45 bases in frame from base 1. The germline V gene encodes CDR1 SGDLS and CDR2 YYNGEE. V is pared back by 4 bases and J by 6 bases, with 20 bases lying between the germline termini. Another Seattle source contributed samples from volunteer blood donors who had recovered from COVID-19. Whole blood was collected in K2EDTA tubes by collaborating institutions according to the institutions' own protocols. For TCRbeta analysis, collaborators shipped samples as frozen whole blood, isolated PBMCs, or DNA extracted from either of those sample types. TCRbeta CDR3 regions were amplified from genomic DNA using the immunoSEQ Assay, a bias-controlled multiplex PCR. The paper's processing steps were these. Within the assay, amplification of reference gene primers was used to estimate how many nucleated cells each sample contained. Sequence reads were collapsed and filtered to measure the absolute abundance of every unique TCRbeta CDR3 rearrangement. For each sample, productive Simpson clonality was calculated as the square root of Simpson's diversity index over productive rearrangements. TCRdb mirrors the immuneACCESS table, restricted to in-frame sequences. Some clones are absent from its copies; in checked studies, under half trace to an unresolved V gene, and the reason for the others is unknown. The DNA gave D and trimming, while V, J and clone size come from that table. Recorded for this sample are about 200,000 clones; approximately 79% of them occurred a single time. The top ten hold roughly 12% of the sample.

This clonotype was obtained from a man aged 45-65 years who had recovered from COVID-19. The chain couples TRBV9 to TRBJ2-7; 6 matching bases give a weak D call of TRBD1. What was sequenced was peripheral blood. The CDR3 region has the sequence CASSPGDGRPGEQYF. The bases read TGTGCCAGCAGCCCAGGGGACGGCCGTCCGGGCGAGCAGTACTTC.